What follows describes a single T cell receptor beta chain. Its matching antigen is unknown. What was amplified from RNA transcripts were TCR beta CDR3 regions. Initially, a first-round RT-PCR of the TCR CDR3 employed the HTBI primer set. TCRdb fed the multiplex PCR reads into MiXCR, producing one record per CDR3 protein. Seen here are a few hundred thousand distinct CDR3 sequences, less than 15% observed once, and the top ten hold more than 11%. With V trimmed by 4 bases and J by 5 bases, 7 bases remained unmatched. The CDR3 has 16 amino acids. Germline CDR1 SGHNT, CDR2 YYREEE (reference sequence). These data come from a study of T cells in Graves' hyperthyroidism and ophthalmopathy. Study conclusions and caveats: Before onset, by a median of approximately 5.9 months, the model predicted ophthalmopathy. Among clonotypes expanded in thyroid above 0.001, most were also found in blood.

Sequenced: blood. This chain connects TRBV5-4 to TRBJ2-2; 11 bases align to TRBD2. This sequence was found in a middle-aged woman with Graves' hyperthyroidism. The CDR3 DNA reads as TGTGCCAGCAGCAAACTAGCGGGAGATGATACCGGGGAGCTGTTTTTT. Translating gives CASSKLAGDDTGELFF.